This T cell receptor (beta chain) emerged from a study of radiotherapy plus CTLA-4 blockade in lung cancer. Across the whole study: In under 20% of patients, objective responses were seen; roughly 30% had disease control. Whole-study results and caveats: Subsequent to radiotherapy plus ipilimumab, tumor-derived TCR clones underwent expansion in blood.

CTLA-4 blockade using ipilimumab, together with focal radiation, was received by patients with chemo-refractory metastatic non-small-cell lung cancer. About this clone itself: Its antigen is not known.

Only in-frame clones appear in the TCRdb table, and some are missing; sequencing was by immunoSEQ multiplex PCR. Of approximately 72,000 clones listed, more than 75% are singletons. The CDR3 contains 13 residues. Germline assignment: CDR1 SGDLS and CDR2 YYNGEE. Trimming left V 0 bases short and J 7 bases short, with 10 bases between. The sample was peripheral blood, taken from a patient treated with radiotherapy plus ipilimumab. The source is a human donor with non-small cell lung cancer who had a complete response to radiotherapy plus ipilimumab. This rearrangement joins TRBV9 to TRBJ2-5; D is undetermined. The CDR3 region is CASSVGQTGTQYF. In DNA form, the CDR3 reads TGTGCCAGCAGCGTAGGTCAGACTGGGACCCAGTACTTC. Based on the CDR3 plus reference TRBV9 and TRBJ2-5, the full variable domain is DSGVTQTPKHLITATGQRVTLRCSPRSGDLSVYWYQQSLDQGLQFLIQYYNGEERAKGNILERFSAQQFPDLHSELNLSSLELGDSALYFCASSVGQTGTQYFGPGTRLLVL.